This T cell receptor (beta chain) was identified in a study of Ad26.COV2.S vaccination and SARS-CoV-2 variants. On the study more broadly: Intramuscular Ad26.COV2.S at 5x10^10 or 1x10^11 viral particles.

A remark on this clone: Its antigen is unidentified.

The repertoire was sequenced with immunoSEQ multiplex PCR; TCRdb's copy has only in-frame clones and lacks some. The data show about 320,000 clones, with roughly 86% seen just once and 1.9% held by the top ten. Study results and limitations: Considerable breadth of spike-specific CD8+ and CD4+ T cell responses has reportedly been documented following vaccination. Vaccinees showed greater spike-specific TCR breadth than placebo recipients. Measurements of TCR breadth and depth may have given underestimates of the total T cell responses.

Treatment meaning: some 20 received Ad26.COV2.S at low or high dose, single or two shots; five or six received placebo; per-sample allocation not given. Material that was analyzed had been drawn on day 63 after the first vaccine or placebo injection. The sequence was obtained from a person aged 18-60 years who received the Ad26.COV2.S COVID-19 vaccine or a placebo. This specimen was peripheral blood, taken in a trial of Ad26.COV2.S vaccine versus placebo.

This chain's CDR3 is CAISGTGVDFGPLHF. In DNA, the CDR3 is TGTGCCATCAGCGGGACAGGGGTGGATTTTGGACCCCTCCACTTT. The V and J genes are TRBV10-3 and TRBJ1-6; 10 positions match TRBD1. Germline V gives CDR1 ENHRY, CDR2 SYGVKD. The CDR3 has 15 amino acids. V shed 6 bases, J shed 12 bases, and the junction held 11 bases outside the gene matches.